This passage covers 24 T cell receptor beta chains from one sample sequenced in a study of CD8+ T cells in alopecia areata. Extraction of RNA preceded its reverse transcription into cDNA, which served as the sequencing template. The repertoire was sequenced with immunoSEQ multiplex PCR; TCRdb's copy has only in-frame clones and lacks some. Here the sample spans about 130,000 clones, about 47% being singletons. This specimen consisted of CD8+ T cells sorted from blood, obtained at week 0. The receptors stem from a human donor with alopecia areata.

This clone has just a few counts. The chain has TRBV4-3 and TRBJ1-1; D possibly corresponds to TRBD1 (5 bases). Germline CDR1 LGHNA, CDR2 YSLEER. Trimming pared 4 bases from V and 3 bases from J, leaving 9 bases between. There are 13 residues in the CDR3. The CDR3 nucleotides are TGCGCCAGCAGCCTCATAGGGGACACTGAAGCTTTCTTT. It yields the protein CASSLIGDTEAFF.

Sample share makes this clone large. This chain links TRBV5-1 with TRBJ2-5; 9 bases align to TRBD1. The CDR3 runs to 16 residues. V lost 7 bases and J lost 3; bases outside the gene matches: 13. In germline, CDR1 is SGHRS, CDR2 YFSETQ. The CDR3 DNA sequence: TGCGCCAGCTGCAGGACCGGGACAGGGCGCGAAGAGACCCAGTACTTC. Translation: CASCRTGTGREETQYF.

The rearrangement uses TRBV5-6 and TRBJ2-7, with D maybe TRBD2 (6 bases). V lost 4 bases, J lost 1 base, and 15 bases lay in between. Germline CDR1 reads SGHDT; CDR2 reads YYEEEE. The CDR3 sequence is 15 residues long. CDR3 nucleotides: TGTGCCAGCAGCACGGACGGGGGATCATCCTACGAGCAGTACTTC. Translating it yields CASSTDGGSSYEQYF.

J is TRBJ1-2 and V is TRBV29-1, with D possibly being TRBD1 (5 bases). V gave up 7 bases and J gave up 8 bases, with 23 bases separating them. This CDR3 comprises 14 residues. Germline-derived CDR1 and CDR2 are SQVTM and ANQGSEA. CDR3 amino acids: CSASPGPFRMGYTF. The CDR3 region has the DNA TGCAGCGCGTCACCGGGACCCTTCCGGATGGGCTACACCTTC.

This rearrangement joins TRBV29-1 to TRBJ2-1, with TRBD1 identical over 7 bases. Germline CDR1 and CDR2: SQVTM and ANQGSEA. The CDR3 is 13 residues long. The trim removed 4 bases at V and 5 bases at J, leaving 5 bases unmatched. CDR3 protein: CSVVQGRHNEQFF. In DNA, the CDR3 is TGCAGCGTTGTACAGGGGCGTCACAATGAGCAGTTCTTC.

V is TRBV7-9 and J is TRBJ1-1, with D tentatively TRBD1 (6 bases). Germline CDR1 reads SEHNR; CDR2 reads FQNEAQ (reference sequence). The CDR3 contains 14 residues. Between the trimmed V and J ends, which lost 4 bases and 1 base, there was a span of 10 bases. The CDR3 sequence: CASSSPDRNTEAFF. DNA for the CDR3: TGTGCCAGCAGCTCTCCGGACAGGAACACTGAAGCTTTCTTT.

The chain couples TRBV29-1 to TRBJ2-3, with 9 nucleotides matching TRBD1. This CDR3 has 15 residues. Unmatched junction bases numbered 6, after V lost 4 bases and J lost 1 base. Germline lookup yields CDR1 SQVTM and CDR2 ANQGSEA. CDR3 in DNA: TGCAGCGTTGGGGGACAGGGAATTCGCACAGATACGCAGTATTTT. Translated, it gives CSVGGQGIRTDTQYF.

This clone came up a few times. The CDR3 region has the DNA TGCGCCAGCAGCCAAGATCGGGGGACTTCGGGTGAAAAACTGTTTTTT. Amino acid sequence: CASSQDRGTSGEKLFF. The chain links TRBV4-3 to TRBJ1-4, with a tentative D call TRBD1 (5 bases). Germline CDR1 and CDR2: LGHNA and YSLEER. V was trimmed by 0 bases and J by 7 bases, leaving 15 bases between them. The CDR3 sequence is 16 residues long.

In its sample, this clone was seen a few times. CDR3 region: CSGRRHPGETQYF. The CDR3 DNA follows: TGCAGCGGTCGAAGACACCCAGGGGAGACCCAGTACTTC. The chain combines TRBV29-1 with TRBJ2-5, with a possible D match to TRBD1 (5 bases). The germline V gene has CDR1 SQVTM and CDR2 ANQGSEA. V was trimmed by 7 bases and J by 5 bases, leaving 17 bases between them. The CDR3 length is 13 residues.

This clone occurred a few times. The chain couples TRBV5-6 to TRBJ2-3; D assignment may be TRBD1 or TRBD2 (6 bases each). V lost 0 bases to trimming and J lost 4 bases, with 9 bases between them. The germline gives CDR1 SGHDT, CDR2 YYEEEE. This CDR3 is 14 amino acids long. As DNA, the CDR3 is TGTGCCAGCAGCTTGGACGGGGGCCCAGATACGCAGTATTTT. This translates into CASSLDGGPDTQYF.

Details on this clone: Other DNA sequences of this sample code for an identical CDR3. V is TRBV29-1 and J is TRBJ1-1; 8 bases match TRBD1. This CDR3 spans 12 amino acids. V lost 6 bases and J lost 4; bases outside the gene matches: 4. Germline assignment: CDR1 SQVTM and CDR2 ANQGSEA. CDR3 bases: TGCAGCGTGGACACAGGGGGCACTGAAGCTTTCTTT. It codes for CSVDTGGTEAFF. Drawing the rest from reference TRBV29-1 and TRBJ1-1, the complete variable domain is SAVISQKPSRDICQRGTSLTIQCQVDSQVTMMFWYRQQPGQSLTLIATANQGSEATYESGFVIDKFPISRPNLTFSTLTVSNMSPEDSSIYLCSVDTGGTEAFFGQGTRLTVV.

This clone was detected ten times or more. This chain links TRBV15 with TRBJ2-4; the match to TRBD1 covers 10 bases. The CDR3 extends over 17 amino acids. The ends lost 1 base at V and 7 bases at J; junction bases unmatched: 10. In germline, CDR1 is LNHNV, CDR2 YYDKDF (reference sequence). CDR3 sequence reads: CATSRGETGTGDNIQYF. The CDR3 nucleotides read TGTGCCACCAGCAGAGGCGAAACCGGGACAGGGGATAACATTCAGTACTTC. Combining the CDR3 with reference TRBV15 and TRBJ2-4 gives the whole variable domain DAMVIQNPRYQVTQFGKPVTLSCSQTLNHNVMYWYQQKSSQAPKLLFHYYDKDFNNEADTPDNFQSRRPNTSFCFLDIRSPGLGDTAMYLCATSRGETGTGDNIQYFGAGTRLSVL.

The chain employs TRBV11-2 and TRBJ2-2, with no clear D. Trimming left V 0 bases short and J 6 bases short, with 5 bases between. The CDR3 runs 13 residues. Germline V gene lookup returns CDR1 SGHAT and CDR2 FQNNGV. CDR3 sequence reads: CASSLDSAGELFF. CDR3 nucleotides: TGTGCCAGCAGCTTAGATTCGGCCGGGGAGCTGTTTTTT. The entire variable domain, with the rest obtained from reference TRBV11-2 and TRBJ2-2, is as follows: EAGVAQSPRYKIIEKRQSVAFWCNPISGHATLYWYQQILGQGPKLLIQFQNNGVVDDSQLPKDRFSAERLKGVDSTLKIQPAKLEDSAVYLCASSLDSAGELFFGEGSRLTVL.

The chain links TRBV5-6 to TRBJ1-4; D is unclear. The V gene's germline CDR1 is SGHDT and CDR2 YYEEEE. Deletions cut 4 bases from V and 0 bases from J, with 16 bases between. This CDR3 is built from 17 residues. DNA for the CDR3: TGTGCCAGCAGCATTTTGGGAATTTGGTCAACTAATGAAAAACTGTTTTTT. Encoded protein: CASSILGIWSTNEKLFF.

The CDR3 protein is CACGFGTNEQFF. In nucleotides, the CDR3 is TGTGCCTGTGGGTTCGGGACCAATGAGCAGTTCTTC. The rearrangement links TRBV30 to TRBJ2-1; either TRBD1 or TRBD2 may fit D (5 bases each). The germline CDR1 and CDR2 sequences are GTSNPN and SVGIG (reference sequence). V shed 6 bases and J shed 6 bases, with 12 bases lying between them. The CDR3 sequence is 12 residues long.

The DNA of the CDR3 is TGCAGCGTTGAAGATCAGGAAAACACTGAAGCTTTCTTT. It translates to CSVEDQENTEAFF. The rearrangement uses TRBV29-1 and TRBJ1-1, with unresolved D. Germline values: CDR1 SQVTM, CDR2 ANQGSEA. CDR3 length equals 13 residues. The V end was cut by 0 bases, the J end by 2 bases, with 7 bases between.

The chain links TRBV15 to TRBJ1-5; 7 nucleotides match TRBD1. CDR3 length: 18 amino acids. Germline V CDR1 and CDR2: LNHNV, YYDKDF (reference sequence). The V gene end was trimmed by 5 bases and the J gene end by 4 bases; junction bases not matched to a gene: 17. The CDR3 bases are TGTGCCACCAGCCCAGGGGGAGGGGGCGGGGATCGAAATCAGCCCCAGCATTTT. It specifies CATSPGGGGGDRNQPQHF. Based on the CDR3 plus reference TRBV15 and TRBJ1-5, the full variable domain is DAMVIQNPRYQVTQFGKPVTLSCSQTLNHNVMYWYQQKSSQAPKLLFHYYDKDFNNEADTPDNFQSRRPNTSFCFLDIRSPGLGDTAMYLCATSPGGGGGDRNQPQHFGDGTRLSIL.

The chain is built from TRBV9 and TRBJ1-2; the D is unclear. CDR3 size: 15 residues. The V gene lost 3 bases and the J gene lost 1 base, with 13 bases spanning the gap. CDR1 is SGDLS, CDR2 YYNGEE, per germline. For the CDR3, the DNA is TGTGCCAGCAGCGCGAGCCGCGAGATTAACTATGGCTACACCTTC. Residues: CASSASREINYGYTF.

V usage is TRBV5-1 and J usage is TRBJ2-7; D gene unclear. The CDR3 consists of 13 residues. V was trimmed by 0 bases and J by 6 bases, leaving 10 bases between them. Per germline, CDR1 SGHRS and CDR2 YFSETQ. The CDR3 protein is CASSLEGPVEQYF. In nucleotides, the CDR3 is TGCGCCAGCAGCTTGGAGGGCCCTGTCGAGCAGTACTTC.

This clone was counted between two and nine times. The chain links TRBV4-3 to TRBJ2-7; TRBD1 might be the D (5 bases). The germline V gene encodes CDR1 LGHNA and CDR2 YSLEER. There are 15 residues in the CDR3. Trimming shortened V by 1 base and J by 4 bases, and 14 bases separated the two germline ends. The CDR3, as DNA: TGCGCCAGCAGCCAAGTGATGGCAGGGAAATACGAGCAGTACTTC. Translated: CASSQVMAGKYEQYF.

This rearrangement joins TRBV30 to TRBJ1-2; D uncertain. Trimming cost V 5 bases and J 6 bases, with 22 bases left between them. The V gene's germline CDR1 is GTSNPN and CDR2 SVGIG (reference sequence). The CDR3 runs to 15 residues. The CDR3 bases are TGTGCCTGGGTCAATGGGCCGAGTAGGGAGCATGGCTACACCTTC. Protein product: CAWVNGPSREHGYTF.

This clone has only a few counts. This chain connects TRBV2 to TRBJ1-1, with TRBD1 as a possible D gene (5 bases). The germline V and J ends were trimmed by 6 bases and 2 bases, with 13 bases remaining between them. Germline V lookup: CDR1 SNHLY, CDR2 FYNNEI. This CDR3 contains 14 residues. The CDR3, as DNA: TGTGCCAGCAGGGAACCGGGACCAAACACTGAAGCTTTCTTT. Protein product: CASREPGPNTEAFF.

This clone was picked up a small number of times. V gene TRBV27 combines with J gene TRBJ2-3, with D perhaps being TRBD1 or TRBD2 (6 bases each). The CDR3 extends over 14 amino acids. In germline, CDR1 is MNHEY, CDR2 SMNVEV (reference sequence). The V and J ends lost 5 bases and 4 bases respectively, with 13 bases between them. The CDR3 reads CASSDRGAADTQYF. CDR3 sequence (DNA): TGTGCCAGCAGTGATAGGGGGGCGGCAGATACGCAGTATTTT.

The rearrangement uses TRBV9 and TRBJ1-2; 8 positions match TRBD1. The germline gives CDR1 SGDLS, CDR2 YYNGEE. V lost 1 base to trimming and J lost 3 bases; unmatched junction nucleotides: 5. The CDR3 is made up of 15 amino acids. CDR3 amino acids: CASSVRTGRDYGYTF. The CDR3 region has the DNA TGTGCCAGCAGCGTAAGGACAGGGAGAGACTATGGCTACACCTTC.